This passage covers 24 T cell receptor beta chains from one sample sequenced in a study of cytomegalovirus exposure and HLA in healthy donors. With 60 Vbeta and 13 Jbeta primers, the PCR was carried out. The table came from immunoSEQ multiplex PCR; TCRdb's copy has only in-frame clones and leaves some out. The data show about 73,000 clones, 67% seen once. The sample taken for sequencing was PBMCs. All receptors come from a woman in her fifties or sixties in good health and CMV-seropositive.

The chain joins TRBV6-1 to TRBJ1-5, with D perhaps TRBD1 (6 bases). The CDR3 has 14 residues. V lost 6 bases, J lost 3 bases, and 12 bases lay in between. Germline lookup yields CDR1 MNHNS and CDR2 SASEGT. The CDR3 loop is CASSEDRNNQPQHF. DNA for the CDR3: TGTGCCAGCAGCGAGGACAGAAACAATCAGCCCCAGCATTTT.

Details on this clone: Other nucleotide sequences in the sample specify the same CDR3. This chain links TRBV11-1 with TRBJ1-1; a possible D gene is TRBD1 (6 bases). Germline V CDR1 and CDR2: SGHAT, FQDESV (reference sequence). The CDR3 has 14 amino acids. The V end lost 8 bases, the J end lost 3 bases, and 16 bases lay between the germline ends. The CDR3 nucleotides read TGTGCCAGCTCAAGAGGGACATATGACACTGAAGCTTTCTTT. It translates to CASSRGTYDTEAFF.

This chain uses TRBV7-8 with TRBJ1-2; tentative D call: TRBD1 (6 bases). There are 13 residues in the CDR3. V was clipped by 5 bases and J by 3 bases, with 10 bases between them. CDR1 SGHVS and CDR2 FQNEAQ come from the germline V gene. The DNA for the CDR3 is TGTGCCAGCAGCCGACAGGCTGACTATGGCTACACCTTC. Protein product: CASSRQADYGYTF. Filled out from reference TRBV7-8 and TRBJ1-2, the complete variable domain reads GAGVSQSPRYKVAKRGQDVALRCDPISGHVSLFWYQQALGQGPEFLTYFQNEAQLDKSGLPSDRFFAERPEGSVSTLKIQRTQQEDSAVYLCASSRQADYGYTFGSGTRLTVV.

The chain recombines TRBV27 with TRBJ1-1; 9 bases match TRBD1. The CDR3 spans 14 residues. V shed 6 bases, J shed 3 bases, and the junction held 5 bases outside the gene matches. Germline V CDR1 and CDR2: MNHEY, SMNVEV (reference sequence). The CDR3 loop is CASRRDRVDTEAFF. The DNA for the CDR3 is TGTGCCAGCAGAAGGGACAGGGTGGACACTGAAGCTTTCTTT.

There are a few counts of this clone. The chain couples TRBV7-2 to TRBJ2-7; 7 nucleotides agree with TRBD1. V was clipped by 3 bases and J by 4 bases; unmatched bases: 9. This CDR3 spans 15 amino acids. CDR1 SGHTA and CDR2 FQGNSA come from the germline V gene. For the CDR3, the DNA is TGTGCCAGCAGCTTTAGGGCAGGGGGAGAATACGAGCAGTACTTC. Its protein is CASSFRAGGEYEQYF.

V is TRBV6-4 and J is TRBJ2-3; D gene unclear. This CDR3 is built from 13 residues. Germline loops: CDR1 MRHNA, CDR2 SNTAGT. The V end lost 3 bases, the J end lost 9 bases, and 13 bases lay between the germline ends. Here the CDR3 DNA reads TGTGCCAGCAGTGATAGTTCGGGTAACACGCAGTATTTT. Amino acids: CASSDSSGNTQYF.

The V and J genes are TRBV11-2 and TRBJ2-5, with TRBD1 as a possible D gene (6 bases). Germline V CDR1 and CDR2: SGHAT, FQNNGV. The CDR3 is made up of 15 amino acids. The ends were cut back, 0 bases at V and 4 bases at J, with 12 bases in the middle. The CDR3 is CASSLEGRGRETQYF. Here the CDR3 DNA reads TGTGCCAGCAGCTTAGAGGGCAGGGGAAGAGAGACCCAGTACTTC.

The chain has TRBV21-1 and TRBJ1-5; the tabulated D call, TRBD1, remains unverified against the DNA. TRBV21-1 counts as a pseudogene. The CDR3 spans 18 residues. The CDR3 DNA follows: TGTGCCAGCAGCAAAGCTAGACTTCAGGGGTCCGGCAATCAGCCCCAGCATTTT. It translates to CASSKARLQGSGNQPQHF.

J is TRBJ1-5 and V is TRBV5-1, with TRBD1 matching 8 bases. Germline trimming cut 4 bases from V and 7 bases from J; bases unmatched to any gene: 7. The CDR3 is made up of 14 amino acids. Germline values: CDR1 SGHRS, CDR2 YFSETQ. In nucleotides, the CDR3 is TGCGCCAGCAGCCATGGACAGGGCGAGCAGCCCCAGCATTTT. It specifies CASSHGQGEQPQHF. Full variable domain (missing parts from reference TRBV5-1 and TRBJ1-5): KAGVTQTPRYLIKTRGQQVTLSCSPISGHRSVSWYQQTPGQGLQFLFEYFSETQRNKGNFPGRFSGRQFSNSRSEMNVSTLELGDSALYLCASSHGQGEQPQHFGDGTRLSIL.

This chain uses TRBV5-6 with TRBJ2-3; maybe TRBD1 (5 bases). The CDR3 loop spans 13 amino acids. Germline CDR1 is SGHDT and CDR2 is YYEEEE. V was trimmed by 6 bases and J by 6 bases, leaving 14 bases between them. The CDR3 here is CASIEGVGDTQYF. Here the CDR3 DNA reads TGTGCCAGCATCGAAGGGGTGGGGGATACGCAGTATTTT.

This chain connects TRBV5-1 to TRBJ2-7; TRBD2 might be the D (5 bases). V lost 0 bases and J lost 2, with 15 bases in between. The V gene's germline CDR1 is SGHRS and CDR2 YFSETQ. This CDR3 contains 16 residues. As DNA, the CDR3 is TGCGCCAGCAGCTTGGCGGTTGGACTTACTACCTACGAGCAGTACTTC. As protein: CASSLAVGLTTYEQYF.

The chain recombines TRBV30 with TRBJ1-5, with no clear D. CDR3 length equals 15 residues. V lost 0 bases and J 6 bases, leaving 15 bases between the germline ends. Germline V gene data show CDR1 as GTSNPN and CDR2 as SVGIG (reference sequence). In DNA form, the CDR3 reads TGTGCCTGGAGTGTACGTCGTCCGGAGTTTCAGCCCCAGCATTTT. It codes for CAWSVRRPEFQPQHF.

This clone was picked up a small number of times. V usage is TRBV5-4 and J usage is TRBJ1-4, with TRBD1 matching 9 bases. The CDR3 totals 19 residues. Germline V CDR1 and CDR2: SGHNT, YYREEE (reference sequence). V shed 4 bases and J 5 bases; nucleotides not matched to a gene: 18. The CDR3 loop reads CASSPSGSTGGRRNEKLFF. For the CDR3, the DNA is TGTGCCAGCAGCCCCTCAGGTTCCACAGGGGGCCGCAGAAATGAAAAACTGTTTTTT. Full variable domain (missing parts from reference TRBV5-4 and TRBJ1-4): ETGVTQSPTHLIKTRGQQVTLRCSSQSGHNTVSWYQQALGQGPQFIFQYYREEENGRGNFPPRFSGLQFPNYSSELNVNALELDDSALYLCASSPSGSTGGRRNEKLFFGSGTQLSVL.

This clone has only a few counts. The chain carries TRBV27 and TRBJ2-6; tentatively, D is TRBD2 (5 bases). CDR1 and CDR2 from the germline V gene are MNHEY and SMNVEV (reference sequence). The CDR3 consists of 15 residues. The V and J ends lost 5 bases and 0 bases respectively, with 8 bases between them. The CDR3 DNA reads TGTGCCAGCAGTGATCGGGGCTCTGGGGCCAACGTCCTGACTTTC. It encodes CASSDRGSGANVLTF. Looking up the rest from reference TRBV27 and TRBJ2-6 gives the full variable domain: EAQVTQNPRYLITVTGKKLTVTCSQNMNHEYMSWYRQDPGLGLRQIYYSMNVEVTDKGDVPEGYKVSRKEKRNFPLILESPSPNQTSLYFCASSDRGSGANVLTFGAGSRLTVL.

This sequence joins TRBV5-1 and TRBJ1-1; perhaps TRBD1 as D (6 bases). The V gene lost 3 bases and the J gene lost 1 base, with 10 bases spanning the gap. Germline values: CDR1 SGHRS, CDR2 YFSETQ. This CDR3 spans 14 amino acids. The CDR3 reads CASSYDRTNTEAFF. The CDR3 DNA is TGCGCCAGCAGCTATGACAGGACGAACACTGAAGCTTTCTTT. Combining the CDR3 with reference TRBV5-1 and TRBJ1-1 gives the whole variable domain KAGVTQTPRYLIKTRGQQVTLSCSPISGHRSVSWYQQTPGQGLQFLFEYFSETQRNKGNFPGRFSGRQFSNSRSEMNVSTLELGDSALYLCASSYDRTNTEAFFGQGTRLTVV.

This chain uses TRBV12-5 with TRBJ1-3, with 7 bases that match TRBD1. Germline values: CDR1 LGHNT, CDR2 FRNRAP. This CDR3 region has 18 residues. V trimming: 3 bases; J trimming: 0 bases; junction bases outside the gene matches: 11. The CDR3 DNA reads TGTGCTAGTGGTTTCTACCGGGACAGCCTATTCTCTGGAAACACCATATATTTT. It specifies CASGFYRDSLFSGNTIYF.

The chain has TRBV5-1 and TRBJ2-2; TRBD1 matches at 8 bases. The CDR3 contains 15 residues. Germline loops: CDR1 SGHRS, CDR2 YFSETQ. V was pared by 4 bases and J by 6 bases, with 8 bases of the junction left unmatched. The CDR3 DNA is TGCGCCAGCAGCCTGAAACAGGGGGTCGCCGGGGAGCTGTTTTTT. This encodes CASSLKQGVAGELFF. Looking up the rest from reference TRBV5-1 and TRBJ2-2 gives the full variable domain: KAGVTQTPRYLIKTRGQQVTLSCSPISGHRSVSWYQQTPGQGLQFLFEYFSETQRNKGNFPGRFSGRQFSNSRSEMNVSTLELGDSALYLCASSLKQGVAGELFFGEGSRLTVL.

The chain joins TRBV5-1 to TRBJ2-5, with D perhaps TRBD2 (5 bases). The V and J ends lost 0 bases and 11 bases respectively, with 14 bases between them. This CDR3 contains 13 residues. Germline V gives CDR1 SGHRS, CDR2 YFSETQ. The CDR3 nucleotides read TGCGCCAGCAGCTTGGAGGCTGCCGGGGAGCAGTACTTC. Translation gives CASSLEAAGEQYF. Full variable domain (outside the CDR3, taken from reference TRBV5-1 and TRBJ2-5): KAGVTQTPRYLIKTRGQQVTLSCSPISGHRSVSWYQQTPGQGLQFLFEYFSETQRNKGNFPGRFSGRQFSNSRSEMNVSTLELGDSALYLCASSLEAAGEQYFGPGTRLLVL.

The chain links TRBV5-1 to TRBJ1-2; 7 positions agree with TRBD1. The CDR3 is 13 amino acids. V dropped 2 bases and J dropped 6; count of bases not matched to a gene: 4. CDR1 is SGHRS and CDR2 is YFSETQ in the germline V gene. CDR3 coding DNA: TGCGCCAGCAGCTTACAGGGGAGTGATGGCTACACCTTC. It is translated as CASSLQGSDGYTF.

This rearrangement joins TRBV19 to TRBJ1-3, with D unresolved. Trimming took 8 bases from V and 3 from J, leaving 14 bases between them. This CDR3 region has 14 residues. Germline V gives CDR1 LNHDA, CDR2 SQIVND (reference sequence). CDR3: CASDQPGYGNTIYF. DNA of the CDR3: TGTGCCAGTGATCAACCGGGGTATGGAAACACCATATATTTT.

This clone was seen once. CDR3 in amino acids: CASRTLQGDTGELFF. In DNA, the CDR3 is TGTGCCAGCAGGACCTTACAAGGGGACACCGGGGAGCTGTTTTTT. This chain uses TRBV5-5 with TRBJ2-2; the D gene is possibly TRBD1 (5 bases). With 5 bases removed from V and 3 bases from J, the gap between germline ends came to 14 bases. The CDR3 sequence is 15 residues long. From germline, CDR1 is SGHKS and CDR2 YYEKEE (reference sequence).

The V gene is TRBV28, the J gene TRBJ2-5; TRBD2 is a possible D gene (6 bases). Germline assignment: CDR1 MDHEN and CDR2 SYDVKM. V was clipped by 8 bases and J by 2 bases, with 15 bases between them. CDR3 length: 14 residues. CDR3 DNA sequence: TGTGCCAGCCGGCCCCCGGGACTTCAAGAGACCCAGTACTTC. Its protein product is CASRPPGLQETQYF. Complete variable domain (other parts from reference TRBV28 and TRBJ2-5): DVKVTQSSRYLVKRTGEKVFLECVQDMDHENMFWYRQDPGLGLRLIYFSYDVKMKEKGDIPEGYSVSREKKERFSLILESASTNQTSMYLCASRPPGLQETQYFGPGTRLLVL.

Of note for this clone: The junction departs from germline at one end; a sequencing error may be responsible. V gene TRBV7-7 combines with J gene TRBJ2-2, with D possibly being TRBD2 (6 bases). The CDR3 loop spans 14 amino acids. The V gene's germline CDR1 is SSHAT and CDR2 FNYEAQ (reference sequence). CDR3 sequence reads: CASSFSEGTGELFF. CDR3 DNA sequence: TGTGCTAGCAGCTTTTCGGAGGGCACCGGGGAGCTGTTTTTT.

The table lists this clone with a count of one. J is TRBJ1-6 and V is TRBV9; maybe TRBD1 (6 bases). The length of the CDR3 is 18 residues. The V end lost 3 bases, the J end lost 10 bases, and 26 bases lay between the germline ends. Germline V gene lookup returns CDR1 SGDLS and CDR2 YYNGEE. The CDR3 reads CASSAGLLPRGQASPLHF. The CDR3 DNA reads as TGTGCCAGCAGCGCGGGACTACTACCCAGGGGTCAGGCGTCACCCCTCCACTTT.